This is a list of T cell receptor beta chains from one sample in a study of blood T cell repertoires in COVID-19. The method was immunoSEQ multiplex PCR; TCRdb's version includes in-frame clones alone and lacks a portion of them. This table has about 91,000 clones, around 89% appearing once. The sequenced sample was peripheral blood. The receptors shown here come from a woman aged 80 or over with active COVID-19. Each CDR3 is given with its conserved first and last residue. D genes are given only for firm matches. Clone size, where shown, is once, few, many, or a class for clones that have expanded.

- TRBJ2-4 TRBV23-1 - CASSHRGVKNIQYF TGCGCCAGCAGTCACAGGGGGGTCAAAAACATTCAGTACTTC
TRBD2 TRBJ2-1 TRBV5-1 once CASSLGTSPREQFF TGCGCCAGCAGCTTGGGGACTAGCCCTCGGGAGCAGTTCTTC
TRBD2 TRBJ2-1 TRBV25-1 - CASSESGRASDEQFF TGTGCCAGCAGTGAGAGCGGGAGGGCCTCGGATGAGCAGTTCTTC
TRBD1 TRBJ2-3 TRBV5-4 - CASSSGTGERTDTQYF TGTGCCAGCAGCTCGGGGACAGGGGAGAGAACAGATACGCAGTATTTT
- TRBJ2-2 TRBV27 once CASSSDRSNTGELFF TGTGCCAGCAGTAGTGACAGGTCGAACACCGGGGAGCTGTTTTTT
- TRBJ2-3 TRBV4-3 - CASSHNPGWDTQYF TGCGCCAGCAGCCACAATCCCGGGTGGGATACGCAGTATTTT
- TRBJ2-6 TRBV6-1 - CASSEAITDFSGANVLTF TGTGCCAGCAGTGAAGCGATTACAGATTTCTCTGGGGCCAACGTCCTGACTTTC
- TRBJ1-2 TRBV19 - CASSIDSSLNYGYTF TGTGCCAGTAGTATAGATTCTTCTCTCAACTATGGCTACACCTTC
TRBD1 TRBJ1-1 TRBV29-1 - CSALTGGYTEAFF TGCAGCGCCCTGACAGGGGGATACACTGAAGCTTTCTTT
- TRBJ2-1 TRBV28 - CASSLKVLGGEFF TGTGCCAGCAGTTTAAAAGTGTTAGGGGGGGAGTTCTTC
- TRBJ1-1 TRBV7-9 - CASSPARGNTEAFF TGTGCCAGCAGCCCCGCTCGCGGGAACACTGAAGCTTTCTTT
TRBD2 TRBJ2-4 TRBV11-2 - CASSLLGGNKNIQYF TGTGCCAGCAGCTTATTGGGAGGGAACAAAAACATTCAGTACTTC
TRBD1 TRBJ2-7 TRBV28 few CASRIRGTGDSYEQYF TGTGCCAGCAGGATCAGAGGGACAGGTGACTCCTACGAGCAGTACTTC
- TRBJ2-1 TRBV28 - CASSFGDINPYNEQFF TGTGCCAGCAGTTTCGGGGATATCAACCCCTACAATGAGCAGTTCTTC
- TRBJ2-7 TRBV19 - CASSIRLLGGSYEQYF TGTGCCAGTAGTATAAGGTTACTGGGCGGGTCCTACGAGCAGTACTTC
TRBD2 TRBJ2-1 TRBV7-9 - CASSFWREKGNEQFF TGTGCCAGCAGCTTTTGGCGGGAGAAGGGGAATGAGCAGTTCTTC
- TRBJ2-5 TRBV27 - CASTPTGYQETQYF TGTGCCAGCACCCCCACAGGGTACCAAGAGACCCAGTACTTC
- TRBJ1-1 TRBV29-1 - CSGQGGSEAFF TGCAGCGGGCAGGGTGGGTCTGAAGCTTTCTTT
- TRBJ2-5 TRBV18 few CASSPAETQYF TGTGCCAGCTCACCCGCGGAGACCCAGTACTTC
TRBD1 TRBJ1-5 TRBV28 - CASSGQAEANQPQHF TGTGCCAGCTCGGGACAGGCGGAAGCTAATCAGCCCCAGCATTTT
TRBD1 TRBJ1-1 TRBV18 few CASWGQRNTEAFF TGTGCCAGCTGGGGACAGAGGAACACTGAAGCTTTCTTT
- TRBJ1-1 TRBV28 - CASSSVKSFF TGTGCCAGCAGTTCGGTGAAGTCTTTCTTT
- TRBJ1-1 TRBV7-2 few CASSLLREGAFF TGTGCCAGCAGCTTACTCAGGGAGGGAGCTTTCTTT
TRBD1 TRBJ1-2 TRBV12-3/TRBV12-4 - CASRRDSNYGYTF TGTGCCAGCAGACGGGACAGCAACTATGGCTACACCTTC
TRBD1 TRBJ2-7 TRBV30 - CAWNQDRAGEEQYF TGTGCCTGGAATCAGGACAGGGCGGGTGAGGAGCAGTACTTC
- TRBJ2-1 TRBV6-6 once CASMTGGGHNEQFF TGTGCCAGCATGACGGGAGGGGGCCACAATGAGCAGTTCTTC
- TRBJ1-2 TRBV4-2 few CASSQDQGSGYTF TGTGCCAGCAGCCAAGATCAAGGGAGTGGCTACACCTTC
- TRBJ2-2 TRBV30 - CAWTWPAGEWIGELFF TGTGCCTGGACTTGGCCGGCAGGGGAGTGGATCGGGGAGCTGTTTTTT
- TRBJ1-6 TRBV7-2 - CASSLERQGRSPLHF TGTGCCAGCAGCTTAGAGAGGCAGGGGCGGTCACCCCTCCACTTT
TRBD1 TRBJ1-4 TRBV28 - CASSPDRVGNEKLFF TGTGCCAGCAGCCCTGACAGGGTTGGGAATGAAAAACTGTTTTTT
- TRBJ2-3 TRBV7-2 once CASSIPGKTQYF TGTGCCAGCAGCATACCGGGAAAAACGCAGTATTTT
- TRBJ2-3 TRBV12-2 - CASRLDSGEGTDTQYF TGTGCAAGTCGCTTAGACTCGGGAGAGGGCACAGATACGCAGTATTTT
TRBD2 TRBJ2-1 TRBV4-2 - CASSQSASPGGGNYNEQFF TGTGCCAGCAGCCAATCAGCCTCCCCGGGGGGAGGGAACTACAATGAGCAGTTCTTC
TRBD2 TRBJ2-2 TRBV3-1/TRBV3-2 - CASSSGGPRTGELFF TGTGCCAGCAGCTCGGGAGGGCCTCGGACCGGGGAGCTGTTTTTT
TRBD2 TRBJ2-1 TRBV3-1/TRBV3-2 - CASSQEGLAGLNEQFF TGTGCCAGCAGCCAAGAAGGGCTAGCGGGTTTGAATGAGCAGTTCTTC
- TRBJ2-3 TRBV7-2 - CASSLKLVTDTQYF TGTGCCAGCAGCTTAAAACTAGTAACAGATACGCAGTATTTT
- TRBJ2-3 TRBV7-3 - CASSPSGGTQYF TGTGCCAGCAGCCCATCCGGAGGTACGCAGTATTTT
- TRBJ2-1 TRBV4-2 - CASSQVQGKGYNEQFF TGTGCCAGCAGCCAAGTTCAGGGTAAGGGATACAATGAGCAGTTCTTC
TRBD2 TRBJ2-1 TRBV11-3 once CASSSPTSGRRKEQFF TGTGCCAGCAGCTCACCGACTAGCGGGAGACGAAAGGAGCAGTTCTTC
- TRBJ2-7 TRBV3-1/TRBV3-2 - CASSDTRDTEYEQYF TGTGCCAGCAGCGATACTCGGGACACAGAATACGAGCAGTACTTC
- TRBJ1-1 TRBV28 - CASSRGGNTEAFF TGTGCCAGCAGTCGGGGTGGGAACACTGAAGCTTTCTTT
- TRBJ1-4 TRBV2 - CASTSPLGGSNEKLFF TGTGCCAGCACTTCCCCCCTGGGAGGGTCTAATGAAAAACTGTTTTTT
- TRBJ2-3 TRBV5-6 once CASSLIGATDTQYF TGTGCCAGCAGCTTGATTGGGGCCACAGATACGCAGTATTTT
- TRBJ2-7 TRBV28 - CASSPQGGPYEQYF TGTGCCAGCAGCCCACAGGGGGGGCCCTACGAGCAGTACTTC
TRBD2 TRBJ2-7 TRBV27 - CASRLLAGGPGEQYF TGTGCCAGCAGACTACTAGCGGGAGGGCCGGGCGAGCAGTACTTC
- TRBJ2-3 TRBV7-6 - CASSLTEVSTDTQYF TGTGCCAGCAGTTTGACAGAAGTAAGCACAGATACGCAGTATTTT
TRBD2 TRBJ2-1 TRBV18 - CASSPPGLAGHNEQFF TGTGCCAGCTCACCACCGGGACTAGCGGGCCACAATGAGCAGTTCTTC